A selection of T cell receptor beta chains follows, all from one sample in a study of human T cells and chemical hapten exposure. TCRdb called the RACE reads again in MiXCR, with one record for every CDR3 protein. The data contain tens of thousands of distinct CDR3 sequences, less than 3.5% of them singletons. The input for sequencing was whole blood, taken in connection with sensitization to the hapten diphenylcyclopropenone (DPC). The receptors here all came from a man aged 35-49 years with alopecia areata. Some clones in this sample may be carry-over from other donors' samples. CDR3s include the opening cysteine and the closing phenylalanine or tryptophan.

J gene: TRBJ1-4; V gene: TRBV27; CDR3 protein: CASSSAGTANEKLFF
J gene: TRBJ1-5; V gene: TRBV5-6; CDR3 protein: CASSFSGLNQPQHF
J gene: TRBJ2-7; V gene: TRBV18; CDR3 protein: CASSPTSSYEQYF
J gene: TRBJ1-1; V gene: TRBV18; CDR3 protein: CASSPLGRNTEAFF
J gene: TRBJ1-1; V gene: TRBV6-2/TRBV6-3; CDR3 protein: CASSYRIQGNTEAFF
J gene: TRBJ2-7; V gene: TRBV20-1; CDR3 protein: CSARPGPNPWQYF
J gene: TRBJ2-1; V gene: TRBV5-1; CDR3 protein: CASSLPGLAGVDNEQFF
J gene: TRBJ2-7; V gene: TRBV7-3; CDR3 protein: CASSSGLAGAIGEQYF
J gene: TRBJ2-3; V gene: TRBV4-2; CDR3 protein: CASSQVALAGFFAGDNTQYF
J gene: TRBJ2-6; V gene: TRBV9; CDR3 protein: CASRGTESSGANVLTF
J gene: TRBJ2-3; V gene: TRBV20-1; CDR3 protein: CSARDWAGGSTDTQYF